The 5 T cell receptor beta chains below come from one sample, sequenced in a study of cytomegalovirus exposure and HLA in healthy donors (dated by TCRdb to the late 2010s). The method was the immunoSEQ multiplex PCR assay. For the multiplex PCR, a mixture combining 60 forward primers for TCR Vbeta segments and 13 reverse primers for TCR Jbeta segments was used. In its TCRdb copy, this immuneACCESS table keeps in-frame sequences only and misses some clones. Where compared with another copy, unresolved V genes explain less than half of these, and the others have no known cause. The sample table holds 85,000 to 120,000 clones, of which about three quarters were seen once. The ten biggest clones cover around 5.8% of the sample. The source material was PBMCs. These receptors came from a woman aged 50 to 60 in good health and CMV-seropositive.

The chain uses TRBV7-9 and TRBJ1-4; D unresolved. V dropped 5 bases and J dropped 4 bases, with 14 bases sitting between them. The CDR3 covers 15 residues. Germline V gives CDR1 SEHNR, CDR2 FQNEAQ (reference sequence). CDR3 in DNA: TGTGCCAGCAGCCCCCTAGAAGGATATAATGAAAAACTGTTTTTT. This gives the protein CASSPLEGYNEKLFF.

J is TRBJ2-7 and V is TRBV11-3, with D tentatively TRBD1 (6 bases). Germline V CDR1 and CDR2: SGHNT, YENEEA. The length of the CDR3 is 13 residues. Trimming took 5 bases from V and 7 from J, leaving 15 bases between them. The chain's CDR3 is CASSNTGLGEQYF. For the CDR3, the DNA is TGTGCCAGCAGCAATACAGGGCTGGGAGAGCAGTACTTC.

This CDR3 reads CAAHYDNEQFF. In nucleotides, the CDR3 is TGTGCCGCACACTACGACAATGAGCAGTTCTTC. This sequence joins TRBV2 and TRBJ2-1; unclear D gene. The germline V gene has CDR1 SNHLY and CDR2 FYNNEI. The CDR3 covers 11 residues. V dropped 11 bases and J dropped 5 bases, with 10 bases sitting between them.

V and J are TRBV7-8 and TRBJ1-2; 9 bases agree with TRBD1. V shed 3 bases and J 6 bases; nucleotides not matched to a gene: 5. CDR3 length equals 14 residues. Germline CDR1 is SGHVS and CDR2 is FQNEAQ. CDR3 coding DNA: TGTGCCAGCAGCTTGTCGGGACAGGGAAATGGCTACACCTTC. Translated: CASSLSGQGNGYTF.

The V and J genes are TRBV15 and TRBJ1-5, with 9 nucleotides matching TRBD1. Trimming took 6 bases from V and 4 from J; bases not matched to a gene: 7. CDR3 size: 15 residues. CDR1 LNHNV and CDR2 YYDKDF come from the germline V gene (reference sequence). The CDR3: CATSHRDRANQPQHF. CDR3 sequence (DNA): TGTGCCACCAGTCACCGGGACAGGGCTAATCAGCCCCAGCATTTT.